The next 23 T cell receptor beta chains were all read from a single sample in a study of T cells after yellow fever vaccination. TCRdb reanalysed the 5' RACE reads using MiXCR and keeps one entry per CDR3 protein. The sample includes a few hundred thousand distinct CDR3 sequences, 8.1% seen only once; the top ten take around 17%. This material consisted of PBMCs, taken approximately 47 days after the first yellow fever vaccination. The source of these receptors is a man in his late teens or twenties who received the YFV17D yellow fever vaccine.

This clonotype was found a few times. The chain joins TRBV7-9 to TRBJ2-5; D not resolved. Germline V lookup: CDR1 SEHNR, CDR2 FQNEAQ (reference sequence). This CDR3 region has 13 residues. Trimming left V 7 bases short and J 5 bases short, with 14 bases between. The CDR3 sequence: CASIPPMRETQYF. CDR3 coding DNA: TGTGCCAGCATTCCTCCTATGAGGGAGACCCAGTACTTC.

The sample holds many counts of this clonotype. The chain employs TRBV25-1 and TRBJ2-3; 11 bases agree with TRBD2. CDR1 MGHDK and CDR2 SYGVNS come from the germline V gene. This CDR3 contains 16 residues. V gave up 4 bases and J gave up 0 bases; unmatched junction bases: 3. The CDR3 region is CASSGLAGFSTDTQYF. DNA for the CDR3: TGTGCCAGCAGTGGACTAGCGGGGTTTAGCACAGATACGCAGTATTTT.

This sequence joins TRBV4-2 and TRBJ2-5; TRBD1 is a possible D gene (5 bases). The CDR3 loop spans 15 amino acids. Trimming took off 1 base at V and 5 bases at J, with 14 bases between the two ends. Germline CDR1 reads LGHNA; CDR2 reads YNFKEQ. The CDR3 spells CASSQVKGHGETQYF. For the CDR3, the DNA is TGTGCCAGCAGCCAAGTCAAGGGGCATGGGGAGACCCAGTACTTC.

The chain joins TRBV5-1 to TRBJ2-2; 7 bases fit TRBD2. V was clipped by 5 bases and J by 5 bases; unmatched bases: 9. The V gene's germline CDR1 is SGHRS and CDR2 YFSETQ. The CDR3 has 15 residues. The CDR3 nucleotides read TGCGCCAGCAGGTCTGTACTAGCGCCGACCGGGGAGCTGTTTTTT. This sequence encodes CASRSVLAPTGELFF.

A note on this clonotype: At one boundary the junction diverges from the germline segment, which might be a read error. The genes are TRBV7-2 and TRBJ2-1, with D perhaps matching TRBD1 or TRBD2 (5 bases each). The germline gives CDR1 SGHTA, CDR2 FQGNSA. The CDR3 has 13 amino acids. The CDR3 protein is CASSRDRQSEQSF. The CDR3 DNA is TGTGCCAGCAGCCGGGACCGCCAGAGCGAGCAGTCCTTC.

Remarks on this clonotype: This may be a read error, as it is one base from a much larger clone. The genes are TRBV6-2 or TRBV6-3 and TRBJ2-3; D is unclear. In germline, CDR1 is MNHEY, CDR2 SVGEGT. The length of the CDR3 is 15 residues. This CDR3 is CASSRAHVGPDTLYF. The DNA of the CDR3 is TGTGCCAGCAGTAGGGCCCATGTCGGCCCAGATACGCTGTATTTT.

This clonotype showed up just a few times. The V and J genes are TRBV2 and TRBJ2-7; D not resolved. Trimming removed 3 bases from V and 5 bases from J, with 11 bases in between. The CDR3 runs to 13 residues. Germline V gene data show CDR1 as SNHLY and CDR2 as FYNNEI. The CDR3 loop reads CASSDLVSDEQYV. The CDR3 region has the DNA TGTGCCAGCAGTGATCTCGTTTCTGACGAGCAGTACGTC.

This chain joins TRBV5-1 and TRBJ1-4; possible D gene TRBD1, 5 bases. The ends were cut back, 3 bases at V and 7 bases at J, with 16 bases in the middle. CDR3 length: 15 residues. The germline CDR1 and CDR2 sequences are SGHRS and YFSETQ. Written as DNA, the CDR3 is TGCGCCAGCAGCTCCTCCGGGACCTCGGGTGAAAAACTGTTTTTT. Residues: CASSSSGTSGEKLFF.

This clonotype turned up a few times. The V gene is TRBV30, the J gene TRBJ2-7; TRBD1 agrees at 10 bases. CDR3 length: 13 amino acids. Germline V lookup: CDR1 GTSNPN, CDR2 SVGIG (reference sequence). Unmatched junction bases numbered 5, after V lost 2 bases and J lost 7 bases. The CDR3, as DNA: TGTGCCTGGAGTCGGGACAGGGGCATGGAGCAGTACTTC. Translated: CAWSRDRGMEQYF.

In its sample, this clonotype was seen a few times. The chain uses TRBV19 and TRBJ1-1; D might be TRBD1 (6 bases). The V gene lost 7 bases and the J gene lost 6 bases, with 12 bases spanning the gap. The CDR3 extends over 12 amino acids. CDR1 and CDR2 from the germline V gene are LNHDA and SQIVND (reference sequence). The CDR3 DNA reads TGTGCCAGTAAAGGGACAAAAGCTGAAGCTTTCTTT. This codes for CASKGTKAEAFF.

V is TRBV19 and J is TRBJ1-1, with 8 bases lining up with TRBD1. Germline V gene lookup returns CDR1 LNHDA and CDR2 SQIVND (reference sequence). The CDR3 covers 15 residues. Germline trimming cut 4 bases from V and 4 bases from J; bases unmatched to any gene: 8. This chain's CDR3 is CASSKGAGGITEAFF. Written as DNA, the CDR3 is TGTGCCAGTAGTAAAGGGGCAGGGGGCATCACTGAAGCTTTCTTT.

This clonotype has a handful of counts. The rearrangement joins TRBV7-3 to TRBJ2-2; 7 positions agree with TRBD1. J lost 6 bases, V lost 2 bases, and 9 bases had no gene match. This CDR3 has 16 residues. Germline V gene sequence: CDR1 SGHTA, CDR2 FQGTGA. CDR3 loop: CASSLGFTGVPGELFF. For the CDR3, the DNA is TGTGCCAGCAGCTTAGGTTTCACAGGGGTTCCCGGGGAGCTGTTTTTT. The full variable domain, in which reference TRBV7-3 and TRBJ2-2 provide the parts outside the CDR3, is GAGVSQTPSNKVTEKGKYVELRCDPISGHTALYWYRQSLGQGPEFLIYFQGTGAADDSGLPNDRFFAVRPEGSVSTLKIQRTERGDSAVYLCASSLGFTGVPGELFFGEGSRLTVL.

The rearrangement uses TRBV6-2 or TRBV6-3 and TRBJ2-5, with unresolved D. From germline, CDR1 is MNHEY and CDR2 SVGEGT. The CDR3 is 15 residues long. The germline V and J ends were trimmed by 5 bases and 2 bases, with 15 bases remaining between them. CDR3 bases: TGTGCCAGCAGTACAACCCAGAGGCCACAAGAGACCCAGTACTTC. It is translated as CASSTTQRPQETQYF.

In its sample, this clonotype was seen a few times. The gene calls are TRBV2 and TRBJ1-4; 8 nucleotides line up with TRBD1. With V trimmed by 6 bases and J by 6 bases, 6 bases remained unmatched. In germline, CDR1 is SNHLY, CDR2 FYNNEI. The CDR3 is made up of 14 amino acids. The CDR3, as DNA: TGTGCCAGCAGCCCGGGACAGGTTTATGAAAAACTGTTTTTT. Amino acids: CASSPGQVYEKLFF. The full variable domain, rest sourced from reference TRBV2 and TRBJ1-4, is EPEVTQTPSHQVTQMGQEVILRCVPISNHLYFYWYRQILGQKVEFLVSFYNNEISEKSEIFDDQFSVERPDGSNFTLKIRSTKLEDSAMYFCASSPGQVYEKLFFGSGTQLSVL.

The J gene is TRBJ2-1, the V gene TRBV5-1; 8 nucleotides align to TRBD1. There are 13 residues in the CDR3. Germline assignment: CDR1 SGHRS and CDR2 YFSETQ. The V gene end was trimmed by 2 bases and the J gene end by 9 bases; junction bases not matched to a gene: 4. CDR3 loop: CASSFQGAVEQFF. CDR3 in DNA: TGCGCCAGCAGCTTTCAGGGGGCCGTTGAGCAGTTCTTC.

In this sample, this clonotype turned up a few times. This chain links TRBV7-3 with TRBJ2-5, with a tentative D call TRBD1 (5 bases). The CDR3 runs to 13 residues. Germline loops: CDR1 SGHTA, CDR2 FQGTGA. The V and J ends lost 4 bases and 4 bases respectively, with 10 bases between them. The CDR3 loop reads CASSSGFGETQYF. The CDR3 coding sequence is TGTGCCAGCAGCTCAGGGTTTGGAGAGACCCAGTACTTC.

The table lists this clonotype with a few counts. The V call is TRBV20-1, the J call TRBJ1-1; D is possibly TRBD1 (5 bases). CDR1 DFQATT and CDR2 SNEGSKA come from the germline V gene (reference sequence). The CDR3 is 14 amino acids. Trimming took 3 bases from V and 3 from J, leaving 14 bases between them. The CDR3 bases are TGCAGTGCTAGGCCCCCAGGACAACACACTGAAGCTTTCTTT. Translating it yields CSARPPGQHTEAFF.

The chain employs TRBV12-3 or TRBV12-4 and TRBJ2-3, with a possible D match to TRBD2 (6 bases). Trimming cost V 3 bases and J 4 bases, with 14 bases left between them. The CDR3 sequence is 15 residues long. DNA of the CDR3: TGTGCCAGCAGTTTTGACAACCCGGGGGCAGATACGCAGTATTTT. It is translated as CASSFDNPGADTQYF.

This clonotype has just a few counts. This chain links TRBV6-5 with TRBJ2-7; D is unresolved. Germline-derived CDR1 and CDR2 are MNHEY and SVGAGI. Trimming shortened V by 2 bases and J by 2 bases, and 16 bases separated the two germline ends. CDR3 length: 16 residues. The CDR3 loop is CASSYQQSSATYEQYF. The DNA for the CDR3 is TGTGCCAGCAGTTACCAACAATCGTCAGCAACCTACGAGCAGTACTTC.

The chain employs TRBV7-9 and TRBJ1-1, with 7 positions matching TRBD1. From germline, CDR1 is SEHNR and CDR2 FQNEAQ (reference sequence). The CDR3 sequence is 16 residues long. For the CDR3, the DNA is TGTGCTATTCGTGACAGGGCCCCGGGGTCTGTCACTGAAGCTTTCTTT. Encoded protein: CAIRDRAPGSVTEAFF.

This clonotype has a count of ten or more. This chain links TRBV20-1 with TRBJ2-3; a possible D gene is TRBD2 (5 bases). V was cut by 6 bases and J by 6 bases, with 19 bases left in between. This CDR3 is 14 amino acids long. Germline V CDR1 and CDR2: DFQATT, SNEGSKA (reference sequence). CDR3 nucleotide sequence: TGCAGTGCAGAGCTAAGAGGGCGTCGGGATACGCAGTATTTT. Translation: CSAELRGRRDTQYF.

This clonotype was seen repeatedly, ten times or more. The chain carries TRBV9 and TRBJ2-1; tentative D call: TRBD2 (6 bases). Trimming removed 4 bases from V and 7 bases from J, with 12 bases in between. This CDR3 is built from 13 residues. Per germline, CDR1 SGDLS and CDR2 YYNGEE. For the CDR3, the DNA is TGTGCCAGCAGCTTCGGAGGGTTGAATGAGCAGTTCTTC. Protein product: CASSFGGLNEQFF. Full variable domain (missing parts from reference TRBV9 and TRBJ2-1): DSGVTQTPKHLITATGQRVTLRCSPRSGDLSVYWYQQSLDQGLQFLIQYYNGEERAKGNILERFSAQQFPDLHSELNLSSLELGDSALYFCASSFGGLNEQFFGPGTRLTVL.

The chain joins TRBV4-3 to TRBJ2-5; TRBD1 matches at 9 bases. J gave up 5 bases and V 1 base, and 5 bases lay outside the gene matches. The germline gives CDR1 LGHNA, CDR2 YSLEER. The CDR3 sequence is 15 residues long. This chain's CDR3 is CASSQAGTGPETQYF. In DNA form, the CDR3 reads TGCGCCAGCAGCCAAGCCGGGACAGGGCCCGAGACCCAGTACTTC.